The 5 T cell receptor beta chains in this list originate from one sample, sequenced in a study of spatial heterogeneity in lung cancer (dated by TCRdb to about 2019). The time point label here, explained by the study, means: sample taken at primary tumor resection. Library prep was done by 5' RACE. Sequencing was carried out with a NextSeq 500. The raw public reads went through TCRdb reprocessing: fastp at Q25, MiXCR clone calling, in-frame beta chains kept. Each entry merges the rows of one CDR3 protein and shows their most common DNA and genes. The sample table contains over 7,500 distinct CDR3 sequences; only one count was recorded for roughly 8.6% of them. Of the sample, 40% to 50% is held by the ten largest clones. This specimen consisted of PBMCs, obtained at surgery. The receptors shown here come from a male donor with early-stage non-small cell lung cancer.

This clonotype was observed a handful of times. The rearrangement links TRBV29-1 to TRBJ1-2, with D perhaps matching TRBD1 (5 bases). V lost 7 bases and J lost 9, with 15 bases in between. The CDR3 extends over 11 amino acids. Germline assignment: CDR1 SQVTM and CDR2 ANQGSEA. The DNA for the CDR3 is TGCAGCGGAACACAGGACCTGAGCTACACCTTC. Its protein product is CSGTQDLSYTF.

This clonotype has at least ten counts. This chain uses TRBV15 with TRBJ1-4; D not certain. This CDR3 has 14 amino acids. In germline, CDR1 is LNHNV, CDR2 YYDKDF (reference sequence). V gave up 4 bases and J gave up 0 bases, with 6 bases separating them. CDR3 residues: CATSTAATNEKLFF. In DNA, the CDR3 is TGTGCCACCAGCACGGCTGCAACTAATGAAAAACTGTTTTTT.

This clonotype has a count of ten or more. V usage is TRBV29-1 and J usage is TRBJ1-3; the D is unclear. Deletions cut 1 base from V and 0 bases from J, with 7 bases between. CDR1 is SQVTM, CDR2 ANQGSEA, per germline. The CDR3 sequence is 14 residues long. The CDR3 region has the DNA TGCAGCGTTGAAGTGGCCAACTCTGGAAACACCATATATTTT. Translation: CSVEVANSGNTIYF.

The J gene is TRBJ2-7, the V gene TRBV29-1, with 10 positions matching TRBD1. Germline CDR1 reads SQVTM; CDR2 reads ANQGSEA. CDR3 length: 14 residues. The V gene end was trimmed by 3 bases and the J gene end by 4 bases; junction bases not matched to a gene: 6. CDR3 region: CSVDLGTGAYEQYF. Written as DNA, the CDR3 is TGCAGCGTTGATCTGGGGACAGGGGCATACGAGCAGTACTTC.

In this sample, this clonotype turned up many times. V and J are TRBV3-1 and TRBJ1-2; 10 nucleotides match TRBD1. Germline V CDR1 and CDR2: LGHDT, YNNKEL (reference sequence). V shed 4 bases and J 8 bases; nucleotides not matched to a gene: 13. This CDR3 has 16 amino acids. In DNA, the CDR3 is TGTGCCAGCAGCCCACACTCGGGACAGGGGAAAGAGGGCTACACCTTC. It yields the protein CASSPHSGQGKEGYTF.